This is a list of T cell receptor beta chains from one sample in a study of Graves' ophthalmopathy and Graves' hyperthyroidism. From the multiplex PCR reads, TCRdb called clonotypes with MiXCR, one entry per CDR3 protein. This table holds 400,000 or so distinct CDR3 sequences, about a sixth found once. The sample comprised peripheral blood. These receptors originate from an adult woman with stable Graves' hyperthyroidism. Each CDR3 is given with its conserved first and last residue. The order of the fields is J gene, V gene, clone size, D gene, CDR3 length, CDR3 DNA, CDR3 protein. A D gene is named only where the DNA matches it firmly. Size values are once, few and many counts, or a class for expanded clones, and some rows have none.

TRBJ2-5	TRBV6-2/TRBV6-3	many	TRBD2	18	TGTGCCAGCAGTTATGCCGGACTAGTGGGGATGTACCAAGAGACCCAGTACTTC	CASSYAGLVGMYQETQYF
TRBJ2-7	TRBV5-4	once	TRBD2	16	TGTGCCAGCAGCTTGGGAGGGACTAGCGGGATGTACGAGCAGTACTTC	CASSLGGTSGMYEQYF
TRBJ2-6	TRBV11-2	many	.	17	TGTGCCAGCAGCTTACATGGTCCAGGGGTCGGGGCCAACGTCCTGACTTTC	CASSLHGPGVGANVLTF
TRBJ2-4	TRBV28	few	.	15	TGTGCCAGCAGTTTAAGCTGGGGCAGAATGAACATTAAGTACTTC	CASSLSWGRMNIKYF
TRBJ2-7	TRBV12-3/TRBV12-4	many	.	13	TGTGCCAGCAGCCCGGGACCGTACTACGAGCAGTACTTC	CASSPGPYYEQYF
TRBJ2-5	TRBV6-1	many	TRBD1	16	TGTGCCAGCAAACACGAAGCCGGGACAGCAGAAGAGACCCAGTACTTC	CASKHEAGTAEETQYF
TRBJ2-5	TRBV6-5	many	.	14	TGTGCCAGCAGTTGGAGTAGGACCCAAGAGACCCAGTACTTC	CASSWSRTQETQYF
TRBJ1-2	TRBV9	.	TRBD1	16	TGTGCCAGCAGCGCGGCCCAATCGACAGGGGGCTATGGCTACACCTTC	CASSAAQSTGGYGYTF
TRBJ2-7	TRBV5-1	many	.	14	TGCGCCAGCGCCTACCGGGGTGTGGGCTACGAGCAGTACTTC	CASAYRGVGYEQYF
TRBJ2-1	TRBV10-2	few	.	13	TGCGCCAGCAGTGACCCTCCCTACAATGAGCAGTTCTTC	CASSDPPYNEQFF
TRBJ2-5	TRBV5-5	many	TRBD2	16	TGTGCCAGCAGTTTTAGCGGGAGGGGTTTAGCAGAGACCCAGTACTTC	CASSFSGRGLAETQYF
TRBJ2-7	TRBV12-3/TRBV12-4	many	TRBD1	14	TGTGCCAGCATGAGAGACAGGGAATCCTACGAGCAGTACTTC	CASMRDRESYEQYF
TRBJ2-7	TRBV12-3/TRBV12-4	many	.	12	TGTGCCAGCAGCTCAAGTCTGTACGAGCAGTACTTC	CASSSSLYEQYF
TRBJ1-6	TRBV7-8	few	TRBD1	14	TGTGCCAGCGCGGCAGGGGGGCGGGATTCACCCCTCCACTTT	CASAAGGRDSPLHF
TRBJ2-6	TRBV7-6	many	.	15	TGTGCCAGCAGCTTATCCCGCTCTGGGGCCAACGTCCTGACTTTC	CASSLSRSGANVLTF
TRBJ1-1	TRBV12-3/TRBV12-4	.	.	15	TGTGCCAGCAGCGGTCTCGGACGGACTTACACTGAAGCTTTCTTT	CASSGLGRTYTEAFF
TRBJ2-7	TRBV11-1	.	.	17	TGTGCCAGCAGCACAGCGGGACAGTGGACGAGCTCCTACGAGCAGTACTTC	CASSTAGQWTSSYEQYF
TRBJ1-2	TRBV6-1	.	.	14	TGTGCCAGCAGACCCGAACAGGGTCCCTATGGCTACACCTTC	CASRPEQGPYGYTF
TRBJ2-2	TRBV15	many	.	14	TGTGCCACCGCATCCATAGAGTCCACCGGGGAGCTGTTTTTT	CATASIESTGELFF
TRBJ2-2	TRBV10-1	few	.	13	TGCGCCAGCAGGGGGCAGTTCACCGGGGAGCTGTTTTTT	CASRGQFTGELFF
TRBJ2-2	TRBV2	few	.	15	TGTGCCAGCAGTGGGGGTCGGGGAAGCACCGGGGAGCTGTTTTTT	CASSGGRGSTGELFF
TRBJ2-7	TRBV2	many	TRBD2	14	TGTGCCAGCAGTGAAAACGGGAGGTCCTACGAGCAGTACTTC	CASSENGRSYEQYF
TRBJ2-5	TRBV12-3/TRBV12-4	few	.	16	TGTGCCAGCACCTCCGGGCTTCGGAAGGGGTTGGGGACCCAGTACTTC	CASTSGLRKGLGTQYF
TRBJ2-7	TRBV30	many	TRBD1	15	TGTGCCTGGAGTGTAGCGGGGACAGGGGTCCGCGAGCAGTACTTC	CAWSVAGTGVREQYF
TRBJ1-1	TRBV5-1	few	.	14	TGCACCAGCAGCTTGGGGGTTATGAACACTGAAGCTTTCTTT	CTSSLGVMNTEAFF